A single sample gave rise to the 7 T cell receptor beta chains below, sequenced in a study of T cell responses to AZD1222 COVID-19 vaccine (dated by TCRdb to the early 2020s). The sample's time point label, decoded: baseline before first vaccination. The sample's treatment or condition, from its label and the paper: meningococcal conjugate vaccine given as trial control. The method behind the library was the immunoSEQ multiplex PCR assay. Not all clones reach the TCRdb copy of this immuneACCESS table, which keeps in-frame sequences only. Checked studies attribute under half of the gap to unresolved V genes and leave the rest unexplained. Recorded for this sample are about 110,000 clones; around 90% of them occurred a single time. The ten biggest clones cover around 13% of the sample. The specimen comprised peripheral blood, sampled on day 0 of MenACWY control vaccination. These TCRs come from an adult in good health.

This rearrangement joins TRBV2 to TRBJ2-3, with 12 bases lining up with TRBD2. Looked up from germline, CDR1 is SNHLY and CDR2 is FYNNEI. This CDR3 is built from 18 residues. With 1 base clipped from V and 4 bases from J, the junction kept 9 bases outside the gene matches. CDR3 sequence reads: CASSEETLAGGPSDTQYF. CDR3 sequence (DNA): TGTGCCAGCAGTGAAGAAACGCTAGCGGGAGGGCCGTCAGATACGCAGTATTTT.

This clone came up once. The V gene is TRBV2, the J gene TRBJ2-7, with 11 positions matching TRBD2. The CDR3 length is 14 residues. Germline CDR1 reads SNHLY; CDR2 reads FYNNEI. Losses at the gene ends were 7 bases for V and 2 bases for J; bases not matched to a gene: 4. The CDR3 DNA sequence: TGTGCCAGCAAGATAGCGGGAGGGGCCTACGAGCAGTACTTC. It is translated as CASKIAGGAYEQYF.

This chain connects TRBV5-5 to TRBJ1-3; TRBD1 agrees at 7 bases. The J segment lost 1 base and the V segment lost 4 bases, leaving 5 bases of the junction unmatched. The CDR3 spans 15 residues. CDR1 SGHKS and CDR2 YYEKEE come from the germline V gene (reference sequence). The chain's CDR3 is CASSRGTESGNTIYF. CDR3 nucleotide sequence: TGTGCCAGCAGCAGGGGGACAGAGTCTGGAAACACCATATATTTT.

CDR3 protein: CASSPRDSVSHEQYF. CDR3 sequence (DNA): TGTGCCAGCAGCCCCCGGGATAGCGTATCACACGAGCAGTACTTC. The chain is built from TRBV3-1 (or the pseudogene TRBV3-2) and TRBJ2-7; TRBD2 is a possible D gene (5 bases). Trimming took 4 bases from V and 5 from J, leaving 18 bases between them. Germline values: CDR1 LGHDT, CDR2 YNNKEL (reference sequence). The CDR3 consists of 15 residues.

The chain's CDR3 is CATGQARLNTGELFF. The DNA of the CDR3 is TGTGCGACGGGACAGGCAAGATTGAACACCGGGGAGCTGTTTTTT. V and J are TRBV28 and TRBJ2-2; 8 bases align to TRBD1. The CDR3 runs 15 residues. Germline assignment: CDR1 MDHEN and CDR2 SYDVKM.

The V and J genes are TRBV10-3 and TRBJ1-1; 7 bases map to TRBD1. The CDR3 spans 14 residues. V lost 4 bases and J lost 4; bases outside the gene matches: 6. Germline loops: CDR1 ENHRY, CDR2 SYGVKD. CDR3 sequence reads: CAISGRDRGTEAFF. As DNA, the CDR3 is TGTGCCATCAGTGGGAGGGACAGAGGCACTGAAGCTTTCTTT.

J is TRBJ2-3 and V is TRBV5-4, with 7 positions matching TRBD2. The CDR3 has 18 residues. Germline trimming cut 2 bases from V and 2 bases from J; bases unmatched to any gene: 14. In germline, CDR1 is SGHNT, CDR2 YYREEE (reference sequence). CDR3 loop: CASSFGAGRREFTDTQYF. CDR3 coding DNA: TGTGCCAGCAGCTTCGGAGCGGGGAGACGCGAATTCACAGATACGCAGTATTTT.